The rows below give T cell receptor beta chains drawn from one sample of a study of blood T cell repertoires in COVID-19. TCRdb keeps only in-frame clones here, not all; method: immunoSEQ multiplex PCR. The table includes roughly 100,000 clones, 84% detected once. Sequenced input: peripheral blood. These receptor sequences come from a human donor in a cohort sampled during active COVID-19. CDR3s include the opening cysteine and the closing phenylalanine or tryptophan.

cdr3_aa: CASSSRTGVTEAFF; cdr3_length: 14; v_call: TRBV5-1
cdr3_aa: CASSIDLGTGASRGYTF; cdr3_length: 17; v_call: TRBV19
cdr3_aa: CASSPQGVVVNEQFF; cdr3_length: 15; v_call: TRBV9
cdr3_aa: CAVGGQSTDTQYF; cdr3_length: 13; v_call: TRBV24-1
cdr3_aa: CASSLSSGAPYEQYF; cdr3_length: 15; v_call: TRBV7-3
cdr3_aa: CASSLYLAGPHEQYF; cdr3_length: 15; v_call: TRBV27
cdr3_aa: CASSPRTGTSGYGYTF; cdr3_length: 16; v_call: TRBV18
cdr3_aa: CASSLAGVEETQYF; cdr3_length: 14; v_call: TRBV7-6
cdr3_aa: CASSLVRGQETQYF; cdr3_length: 14; v_call: TRBV5-1
cdr3_aa: CASSYRQGGIYEQYF; cdr3_length: 15; v_call: TRBV6-2/TRBV6-3
cdr3_aa: CASSTGQGNHSPLHF; cdr3_length: 15; v_call: TRBV5-1
cdr3_aa: CASSGTFNNEQFF; cdr3_length: 13; v_call: TRBV7-2
cdr3_aa: CASSNRQALTEAFF; cdr3_length: 14; v_call: TRBV6-5
cdr3_aa: CASVPGGENIQYF; cdr3_length: 13; v_call: TRBV19
cdr3_aa: CASSQDDSSNQPQHF; cdr3_length: 15; v_call: TRBV4-1
cdr3_aa: CASSLLGLAGERSSYNEQFF; cdr3_length: 20; v_call: TRBV5-5
cdr3_aa: CASSPRSGGKAYEQYF; cdr3_length: 16; v_call: TRBV5-4
cdr3_aa: CASTLTGSSYEQYF; cdr3_length: 14; v_call: TRBV5-6
cdr3_aa: CASSLDGGSGYTF; cdr3_length: 13; v_call: TRBV7-2
cdr3_aa: CASSVRGESGNTIYF; cdr3_length: 15; v_call: TRBV9
cdr3_aa: CASRPGGGNYGYTF; cdr3_length: 14; v_call: TRBV28
cdr3_aa: CASSKGGKQNTGELFF; cdr3_length: 16; v_call: TRBV9
cdr3_aa: CASSSQGARNYGYTF; cdr3_length: 15; v_call: TRBV7-8
cdr3_aa: CASSLSTGDTQYF; cdr3_length: 13; v_call: TRBV11-2
cdr3_aa: CASSLSRANEKLFF; cdr3_length: 14; v_call: TRBV27
cdr3_aa: CAISPTSGGEGEQFF; cdr3_length: 15; v_call: TRBV10-3
cdr3_aa: CASSPGTGSADTQYF; cdr3_length: 15; v_call: TRBV5-4
cdr3_aa: CASSQGRQGNQPQHF; cdr3_length: 15; v_call: TRBV3-1/TRBV3-2
cdr3_aa: CASSLEAGGLYF; cdr3_length: 12; v_call: TRBV7-2
cdr3_aa: CASSVSGQGGQTQYF; cdr3_length: 15; v_call: TRBV2
cdr3_aa: CASSQDSAGLRQLFF; cdr3_length: 15; v_call: TRBV3-1/TRBV3-2
cdr3_aa: CASSVGEGAGSPLHF; cdr3_length: 15; v_call: TRBV9
cdr3_aa: CASSLVTGGLNIQYF; cdr3_length: 15; v_call: TRBV5-1
cdr3_aa: CASSPGGVNQPQHF; cdr3_length: 14; v_call: TRBV6-5
cdr3_aa: CASSPPDRVGTGELFF; cdr3_length: 16; v_call: TRBV3-1/TRBV3-2
cdr3_aa: CASSLTAYSNQPQHF; cdr3_length: 15; v_call: TRBV7-2
cdr3_aa: CASIRDRGTDTQYF; cdr3_length: 14; v_call: TRBV6-5
cdr3_aa: CSSGEAEAFF; cdr3_length: 10; v_call: TRBV29-1
cdr3_aa: CASSDTGGPSNQPQHF; cdr3_length: 16; v_call: TRBV7-9